The present TCR beta chain was sequenced within a study of shared clonotypes between healthy human individuals. About the research overall: There were three CD4 naive, three CD4 memory, two CD8 naive and one CD8 memory plates per donor.

This CDR3 has 13 amino acids. The germline gives CDR1 MNHNY, CDR2 SVGAGI (reference sequence). Deletions cut 8 bases from V and 2 bases from J, with 13 bases between. Notes on the study in general: Only blood was sampled; tissue repertoires likely differ.

Concerning this clone itself: The antigen is not known.

The naive CD8 fraction comprised CD45RO-negative cells positively selected for CCR7 and excluded terminally differentiated effector memory CD45RA+ cells. Over several immunoSEQ plates, each subset's genomic DNA was distributed in even portions. Repertoires were generated with immunoSEQ multiplex PCR, while TCRdb's copy carries only in-frame clones and drops some. Of around 2,000,000 clones listed, about 93% are singletons. The chain carries TRBV6-6 and TRBJ2-7; D is tentatively TRBD1 or TRBD2 (6 bases each). Input material: naive CD8+ T cells from PBMCs. The TCR comes from a man aged 18 to 35 in good health. Some clones in this sample may be carry-over from other donors' samples. The CDR3 loop is CASGSGGPYEQYF. CDR3 nucleotide sequence: TGTGCCAGCGGTTCTGGGGGGCCCTACGAGCAGTACTTC.